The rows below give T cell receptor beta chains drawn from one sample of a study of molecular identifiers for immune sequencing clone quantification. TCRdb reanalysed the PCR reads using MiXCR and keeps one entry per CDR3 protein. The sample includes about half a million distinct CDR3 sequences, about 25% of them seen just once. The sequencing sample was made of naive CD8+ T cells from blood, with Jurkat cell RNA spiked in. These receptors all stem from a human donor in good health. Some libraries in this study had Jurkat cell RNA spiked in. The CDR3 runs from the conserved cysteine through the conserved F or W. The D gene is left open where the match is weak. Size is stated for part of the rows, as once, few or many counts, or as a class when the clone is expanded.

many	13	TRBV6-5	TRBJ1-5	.	TGTGCCAGCAGTTACTCGATCTTTCAGCCCCAGCATTTT	CASSYSIFQPQHF
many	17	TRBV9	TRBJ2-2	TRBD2	TGTGCCAGCAGCGAGTCCCGGCTAGCGGCAAACACCGGGGAGCTGTTTTTT	CASSESRLAANTGELFF
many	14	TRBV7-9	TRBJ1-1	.	TGTGCCAGCAGCTTATTTGGGGTGAACACTGAAGCTTTCTTT	CASSLFGVNTEAFF
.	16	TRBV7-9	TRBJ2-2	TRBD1	TGTGCCAGCAGTTTCCAGGGGGCGGAGAACACCGGGGAGCTGTTTTTT	CASSFQGAENTGELFF
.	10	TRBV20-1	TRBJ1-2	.	TGCAGTGCTAGAGGGGATGGCTACACCTTC	CSARGDGYTF
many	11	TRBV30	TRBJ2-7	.	TGTGCCTGGAGTTACAGCTACGAGCAGTACTTC	CAWSYSYEQYF
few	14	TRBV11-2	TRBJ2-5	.	TGTGCCAGCAGCATCACAGGGAGCCAAGAGACCCAGTACTTC	CASSITGSQETQYF
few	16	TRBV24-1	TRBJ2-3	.	TGTGCCACCAGTGATTTAGCGGACTCTAGCACAGATACGCAGTATTTT	CATSDLADSSTDTQYF
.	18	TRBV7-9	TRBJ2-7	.	TGTGCCAGCAGCTTAGTACTTAGTGCCGGTCGGCGATTCGACGAGCAGTACTTC	CASSLVLSAGRRFDEQYF
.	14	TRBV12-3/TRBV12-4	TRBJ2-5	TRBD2	TGTGCCAGCGGAGTAGCGGGGGCCCCTGAGACCCAGTACTTC	CASGVAGAPETQYF
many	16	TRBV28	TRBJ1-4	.	TGTGCCAGCAGTTCCGGGCCGTCCTGGAAGGATGAAAAACTGTTTTTT	CASSSGPSWKDEKLFF
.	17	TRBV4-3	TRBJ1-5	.	TGCGCCAGCAGCCAGGATCACCAAGACAGTAGCAATCAGCCCCAGCATTTT	CASSQDHQDSSNQPQHF
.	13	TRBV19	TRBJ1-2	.	TGTGCCAGTAGTACTTGGGACAACTATGGCTACACCTTC	CASSTWDNYGYTF
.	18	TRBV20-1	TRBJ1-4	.	TGCAGTGCTAGGGGACATGAGGGCGGCTCTGCAACTAATGAAGAACTGTTTTTT	CSARGHEGGSATNEELFF
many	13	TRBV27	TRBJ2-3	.	TGTGCCAGCAGTTTGTCTAGCACAGATACGCAGTATTTT	CASSLSSTDTQYF
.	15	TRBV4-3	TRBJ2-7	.	TGCGCCAGCAGCCAAGATCAGGGCAAATCCTACGAGCAGTACTTC	CASSQDQGKSYEQYF
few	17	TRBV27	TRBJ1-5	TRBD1	TGTGCCAGCAGCCACAACTACGGGACAGGGCACGGTCAGCCCCAGCATTTT	CASSHNYGTGHGQPQHF
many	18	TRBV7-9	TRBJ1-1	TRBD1	TGTGCCAGCAGATCCCCTGGCAGGGGGCAATCATTGAACACTGAAGCTTTCTTT	CASRSPGRGQSLNTEAFF
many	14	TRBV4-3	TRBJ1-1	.	TGCGCCAGCAGCCCCACGAGGGGCATCACTGAAGCTTTCTTT	CASSPTRGITEAFF
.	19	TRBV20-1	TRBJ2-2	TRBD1	TGCAGTGCCCAATGGATCGAGAACCCCTCGGGACAGGACACCGGGGAGCTGTTTTTT	CSAQWIENPSGQDTGELFF
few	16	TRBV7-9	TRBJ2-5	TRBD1	TGTGCCAGCAGTCCAACAGGGGCGGGTCAACAAGAGACCCAGTACTTC	CASSPTGAGQQETQYF
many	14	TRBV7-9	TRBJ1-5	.	TGTGCCAGCAGCTCGAGCACCGGGGATCAGCCCCAGCATTTT	CASSSSTGDQPQHF
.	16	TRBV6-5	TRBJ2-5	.	TGTGCCAGCAGTTACGGCCCGGGGGCGTACCAAGAGACCCAGTACTTC	CASSYGPGAYQETQYF
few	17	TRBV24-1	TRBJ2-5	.	TGTGCCACCAGTGGCCCTAGGGTTGCTGCGGGCCAAGAGACCCAGTACTTC	CATSGPRVAAGQETQYF
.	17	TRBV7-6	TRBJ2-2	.	TGTGCCAGCAGCTTCCCCGGAAGAGGGCCCAACACCGGGGAGCTGTTTTTT	CASSFPGRGPNTGELFF
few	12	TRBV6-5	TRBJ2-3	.	TGTGCCAGCGGGGATCAGGCAGATACGCAGTATTTT	CASGDQADTQYF
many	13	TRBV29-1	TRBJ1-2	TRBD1	TGCAGCGTTCCGGACAGGGGGAGAATTGGCTACACCTTC	CSVPDRGRIGYTF
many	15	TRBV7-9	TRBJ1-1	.	TGTGCCAGCAGCCCAAGGGACACTCCGAACACTGAAGCTTTCTTT	CASSPRDTPNTEAFF
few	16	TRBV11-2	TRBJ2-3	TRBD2	TGTGCCAGCAGCTCCTTAGCGGGGGGGTTCACAGATACGCAGTATTTT	CASSSLAGGFTDTQYF
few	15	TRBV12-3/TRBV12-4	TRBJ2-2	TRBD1	TGTGCCAGCAGACCGACAGGGTGGCACACCGGGGAGCTGTTTTTT	CASRPTGWHTGELFF
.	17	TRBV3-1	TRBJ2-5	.	TGTGCCAGCAGCCAAGATCCGTTTCCATCCCCCGAAGAGACCCAGTACTTC	CASSQDPFPSPEETQYF
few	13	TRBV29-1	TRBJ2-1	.	TGCAGCGTTGCACAGGGGGGGTACAATGAGCAGTTCTTC	CSVAQGGYNEQFF
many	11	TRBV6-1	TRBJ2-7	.	TGTGCCAGCAGTAGGGGGAACGAGCAGTACTTC	CASSRGNEQYF
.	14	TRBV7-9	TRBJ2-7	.	TGTGCCAGCAGCTCGTTGGTCTCGGGGGTGAAGCCGTACTTC	CASSSLVSGVKPYF
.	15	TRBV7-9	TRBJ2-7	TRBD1	TGTGCCAGCAGCGAGCCGGGACAGGGGTCTCCCCCGGAGTACTTC	CASSEPGQGSPPEYF
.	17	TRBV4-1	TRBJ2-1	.	TGCGCCAGCAGCCAATACCCGGTGGGGGGGCAAGCGCGCGAGCAGTTCTTC	CASSQYPVGGQAREQFF
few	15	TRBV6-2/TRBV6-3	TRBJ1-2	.	TGTGCCAGCACCGAACAGGAATATGCTAACTATGGCTACACCTTC	CASTEQEYANYGYTF
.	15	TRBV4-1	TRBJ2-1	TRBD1	TGCGCCAGCAGCCTTTCGGACAGGACCTACAATGAGCAGTTCTTC	CASSLSDRTYNEQFF
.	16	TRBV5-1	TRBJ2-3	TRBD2	TGCGTCAGCAGCCCGCGACTAGCGGGAAGCACAGATACGCAGTATTTT	CVSSPRLAGSTDTQYF
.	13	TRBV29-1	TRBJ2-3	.	TGCAGCGTCCCATACGGGGTGACAGCTGCGCAGTATTTT	CSVPYGVTAAQYF
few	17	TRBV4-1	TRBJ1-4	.	TGCGCCAGCAGCCAGTTAAACCGGGTCGACTTTAATGAAAAACTGTTTTTT	CASSQLNRVDFNEKLFF
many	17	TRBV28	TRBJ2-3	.	TGTGCCAGCAGTTTAATTGATCTTGGGACAAGCACAGATACGCAGTATTTT	CASSLIDLGTSTDTQYF
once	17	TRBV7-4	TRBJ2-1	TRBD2	TGTGCCAGCAGCTTAGTGGTCCTAGCGGGAACGGACAATGAGCAGTTCTTC	CASSLVVLAGTDNEQFF
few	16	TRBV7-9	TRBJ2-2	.	TGTGCCAGCAAAGCCCCCGTCGGCAGGGACACCGGGGAGCTGTTTTTT	CASKAPVGRDTGELFF
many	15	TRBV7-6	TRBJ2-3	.	TGTGCCAGCAGCCCAGAGGGACAACCCACGGATACGCAGTATTTT	CASSPEGQPTDTQYF
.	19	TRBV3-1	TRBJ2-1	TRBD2	TGTGCCAGCAGCATAAATCCAACCGTTAGCGGGAGCTCCTACAATGAGCAGTTCTTC	CASSINPTVSGSSYNEQFF
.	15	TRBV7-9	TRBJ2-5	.	TGTGCCAGCAGCTCCCCGTTGGGCGTCCAAGAGACCCAGTACTTC	CASSSPLGVQETQYF
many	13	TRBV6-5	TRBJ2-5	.	TGTGCCAGCAGTTACTCGACAGAAGAGACCCAGTACTTC	CASSYSTEETQYF
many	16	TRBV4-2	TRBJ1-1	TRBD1	TGTGCCAGCAGCCAAGGGACAGGCGCTTTGAACACTGAAGCTTTCTTT	CASSQGTGALNTEAFF
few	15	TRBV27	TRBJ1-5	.	TGTGCCAGCAGTCCCATCGGCCCCGGGAATCAGCCCCAGCATTTT	CASSPIGPGNQPQHF
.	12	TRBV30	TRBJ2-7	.	TGTGCCTGCAGCCTAGACAGCTACGAGCAGTACTTC	CACSLDSYEQYF
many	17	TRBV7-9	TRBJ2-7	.	TGTGCCAGCAGCCCAGATAAGGGGACATTGAGCTCCTACGAGCAGTACTTC	CASSPDKGTLSSYEQYF
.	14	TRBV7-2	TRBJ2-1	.	TGTGCCAGCAGCTTTTTGCTATCCTACAATGAGCAGTTCTTC	CASSFLLSYNEQFF
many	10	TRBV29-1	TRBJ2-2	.	TGCAGCGTACTATACGGGGAGCTGTTTTTT	CSVLYGELFF